This TCR beta chain was documented in a study of regulatory T cells in long-lasting Graves disease. Study-wide results and limits: Accuracy was possibly reduced by small sample size. Persistent patients shared more public clonotypes (about 2,700) than newly diagnosed patients (around 1,000).

The CDR3 contains 15 residues. Germline V gene lookup returns CDR1 GTSNPN and CDR2 SVGIG (reference sequence). With iRepertoire HTBI primers and Arm-PCR of CDR3 regions, TCR beta libraries were built. TCRdb processed the multiplex PCR reads anew with MiXCR; each CDR3 protein has one entry. Seen here are hundreds of thousands of distinct CDR3 sequences, about 15% observed once, and the top ten hold over 7.5%. A word on this clonotype: Its antigen is as yet unknown. A much larger clone differs by one base, so this may be a read error.

Indicated time point: newly diagnosed GD, antithyroid drugs for less than 3 months. Following extraction of RNA from PBMCs, that RNA was used to make the TCR library. An endocrinology department located in Xi'an, China, was where the patients came from. This same sample was also part of a study on T cells in Graves' hyperthyroidism and ophthalmopathy.

The sample consisted of peripheral blood mononuclear cells (PBMCs), taken at new diagnosis, from a patient treated with antithyroid drugs. This receptor was obtained from a woman in her thirties or forties with Graves disease. The chain links TRBV30 to TRBJ2-2; 9 nucleotides agree with TRBD1. CDR3 residues: CAWSSGTGNTGELSF. DNA of the CDR3: TGTGCCTGGAGCTCGGGGACAGGGAACACCGGGGAGCTGTCTTTT.